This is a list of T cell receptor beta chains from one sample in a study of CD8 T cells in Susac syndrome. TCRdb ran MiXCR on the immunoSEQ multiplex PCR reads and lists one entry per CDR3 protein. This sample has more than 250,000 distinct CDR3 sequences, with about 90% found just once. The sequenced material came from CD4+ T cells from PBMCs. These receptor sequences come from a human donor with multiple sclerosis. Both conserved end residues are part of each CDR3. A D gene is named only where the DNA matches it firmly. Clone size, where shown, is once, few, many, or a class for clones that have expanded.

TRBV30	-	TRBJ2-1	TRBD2	TGTGCCTGGAGTTCCTACTTCGGGACGGGGGGGGACAATGAGCAGTTCTTC	CAWSSYFGTGGDNEQFF
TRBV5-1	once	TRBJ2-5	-	TGCGCCAGCAGCTTGGTAGGGGACGGACGGGAGACCCAGTACTTC	CASSLVGDGRETQYF
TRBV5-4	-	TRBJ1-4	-	TGTGCCAGCAGCTTAAGGCAGAATAATGAAAAACTGTTTTTT	CASSLRQNNEKLFF
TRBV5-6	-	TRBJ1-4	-	TGTGCCAGCAGCTTGGGATCGGGCGAAAAACTGTTTTTT	CASSLGSGEKLFF
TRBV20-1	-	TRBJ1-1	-	TGCAGTGCTCCAGAAACACCGGGCCTAGGGAACACTGAAGCTTTCTTT	CSAPETPGLGNTEAFF
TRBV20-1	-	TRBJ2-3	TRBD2	TGCAGTGCTCCCACTAGCGGGGACCCCACAGATACGCAGTATTTT	CSAPTSGDPTDTQYF
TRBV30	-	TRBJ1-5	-	TGTGCCTGGAGTGTAGGCAGGCGACGGAATCAGCCCCAGCATTTT	CAWSVGRRRNQPQHF
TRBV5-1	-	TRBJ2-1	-	TGCGCCAGCAGCTTTATGCCTCCCAATGAGCAGTTCTTC	CASSFMPPNEQFF
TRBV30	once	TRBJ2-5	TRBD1	TGTGCCTCACAGGGGATGTGGGGTAGCCAAGAGACCCAGTACTTC	CASQGMWGSQETQYF
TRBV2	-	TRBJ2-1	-	TGTGCCAGCATTCAGGGTTGGAGTAACGATGAGCAGTTCTTC	CASIQGWSNDEQFF
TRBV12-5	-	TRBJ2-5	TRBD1	TGTGCTAGTGGTTTGGGCCGGGACAGACAAGAGACCCAGTACTTC	CASGLGRDRQETQYF
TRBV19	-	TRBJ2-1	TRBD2	TGTGCCAGCGCAGCGGGGAGGGGCGGCCAGAGCTCCTACAATGAGCAGTTCTTC	CASAAGRGGQSSYNEQFF
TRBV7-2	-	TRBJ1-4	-	TGTGCCAGCAGCCCCTCAGGGGCCTCTAATGAAAAACTGTTTTTT	CASSPSGASNEKLFF
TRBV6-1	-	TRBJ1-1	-	TGTGCCAGGACCCCTAAGTCGAGTTCGCCGCGGGACACTGAAGCTTTCTTT	CARTPKSSSPRDTEAFF
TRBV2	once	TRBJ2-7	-	TGTGCCAGCAGTGAAATTCGTGCTTCCAGACAACAGCGGCAGTACTTC	CASSEIRASRQQRQYF
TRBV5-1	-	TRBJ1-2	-	TGCGCCAGCAGCTTTGGGACGGGGATGAACTATGGCTACACCTTC	CASSFGTGMNYGYTF
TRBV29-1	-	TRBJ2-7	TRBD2	TGCAGCGTCCTTAGGACTAGCGGGAGCTACGAGCAGTACTTC	CSVLRTSGSYEQYF
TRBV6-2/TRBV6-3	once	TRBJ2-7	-	TGTGCCAGCAGTTATCCGCGTGGCGCCTACGAGCAGTACTTC	CASSYPRGAYEQYF
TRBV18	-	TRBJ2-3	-	TGTGCCAGCTCACCAGACGCCGGGTTAAAAGCCGATACGCAGTATTTT	CASSPDAGLKADTQYF
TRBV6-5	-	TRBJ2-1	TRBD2	TGTGCCAGCAGTCTCACCGGGACTAGTGGCGATGAGCAGTTCTTC	CASSLTGTSGDEQFF
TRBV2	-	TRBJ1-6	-	TGTGCCAGCCAGCGGGAAACGGGGCCCCTGGATTCACCCCTCCACTTT	CASQRETGPLDSPLHF
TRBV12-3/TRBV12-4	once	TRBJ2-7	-	TGTGCCAGCAGTTTGGTATGGGGACAAGGAGAGCAGTACTTC	CASSLVWGQGEQYF
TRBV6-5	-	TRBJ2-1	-	TGTGCCAGCGGTAGCGTACATGAGCAGTTCTTC	CASGSVHEQFF
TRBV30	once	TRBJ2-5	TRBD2	TGTGCCTGGAGCAGAAGCGGGGGATCAACGGGGGAGACCCAGTACTTC	CAWSRSGGSTGETQYF
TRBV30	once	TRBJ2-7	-	TGTGCCTGGAGTGTAGTCGAGTACGAGCAGTACTTC	CAWSVVEYEQYF
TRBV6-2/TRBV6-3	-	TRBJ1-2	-	TGTGCCAGCAGGAGCCGCCGGTGGGGGGCGCGGGGCCCTCCGCTCACCTATGGCTACACCTTC	CASRSRRWGARGPPLTYGYTF
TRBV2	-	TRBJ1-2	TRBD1	TGTGCCAGCAGTGGGCAGGGGGGGTACTATGGCTACACCTTC	CASSGQGGYYGYTF
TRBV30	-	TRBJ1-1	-	TGTGCCTGGAGAGAAAACACTGAAGCTTTCTTT	CAWRENTEAFF
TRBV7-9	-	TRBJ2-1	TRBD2	TGTGCCACGGTATCCGGGACTAGCGGGGATGAGCAGTTCTTC	CATVSGTSGDEQFF
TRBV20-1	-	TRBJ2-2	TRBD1	TGCAGTGCGAAGGGGGCGGGCACCGGGGAGCTGTTTTTT	CSAKGAGTGELFF
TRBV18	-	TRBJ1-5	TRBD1	TGTGCCAGCTCACCAGGGACAGCCCTAAATCAGCCCCAGCATTTT	CASSPGTALNQPQHF
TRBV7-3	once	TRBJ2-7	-	TGTGCCAGCAGCCCCGGGCCCCGGGGCGAGCAGTACTTC	CASSPGPRGEQYF
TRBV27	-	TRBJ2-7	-	TGTGCCAGCAGAAAAGGCGAAATCTCCTACGAGCAGTACTTC	CASRKGEISYEQYF
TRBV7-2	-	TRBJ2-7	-	TGTGCCAGCAGCGCGAGACCGGGCGAGCAGTACTTC	CASSARPGEQYF
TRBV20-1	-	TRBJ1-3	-	TGCAGTGCTAGAGCCCGGTCGGTGGCTGGAAACACCATATATTTT	CSARARSVAGNTIYF
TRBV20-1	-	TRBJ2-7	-	TGCAGTGCTCCCGCGCCAGCTCCACCCTACGAGCAGTACTTC	CSAPAPAPPYEQYF
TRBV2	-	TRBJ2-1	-	TGTGCCAGCAGGAGCGACTCCTACAATGAGCAGTTCTTC	CASRSDSYNEQFF
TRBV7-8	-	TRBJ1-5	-	TGTGCCAGCAGCTTAGCCAGCCCGGGGGGCGTGAAACAGCCCCAGCATTTT	CASSLASPGGVKQPQHF